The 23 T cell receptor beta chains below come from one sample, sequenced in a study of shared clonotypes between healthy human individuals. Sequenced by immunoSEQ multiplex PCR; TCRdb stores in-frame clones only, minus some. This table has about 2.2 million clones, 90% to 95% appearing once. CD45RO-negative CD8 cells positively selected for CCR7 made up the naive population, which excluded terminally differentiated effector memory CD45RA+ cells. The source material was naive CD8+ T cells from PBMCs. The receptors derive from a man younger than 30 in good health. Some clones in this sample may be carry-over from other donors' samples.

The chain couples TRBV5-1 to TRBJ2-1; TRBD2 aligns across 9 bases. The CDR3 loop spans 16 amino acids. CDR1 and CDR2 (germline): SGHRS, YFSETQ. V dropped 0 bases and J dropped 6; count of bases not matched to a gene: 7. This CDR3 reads CASSLGGRAPGNEQFF. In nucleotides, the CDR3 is TGCGCCAGCAGCTTGGGCGGGAGGGCCCCAGGCAATGAGCAGTTCTTC. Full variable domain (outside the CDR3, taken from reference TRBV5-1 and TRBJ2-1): KAGVTQTPRYLIKTRGQQVTLSCSPISGHRSVSWYQQTPGQGLQFLFEYFSETQRNKGNFPGRFSGRQFSNSRSEMNVSTLELGDSALYLCASSLGGRAPGNEQFFGPGTRLTVL.

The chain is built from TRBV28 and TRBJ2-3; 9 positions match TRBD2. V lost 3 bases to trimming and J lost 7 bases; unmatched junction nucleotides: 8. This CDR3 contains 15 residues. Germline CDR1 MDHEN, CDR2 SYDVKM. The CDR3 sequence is CASSFILAGHHTQYF. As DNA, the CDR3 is TGTGCCAGCAGTTTTATCCTAGCGGGGCACCATACGCAGTATTTT.

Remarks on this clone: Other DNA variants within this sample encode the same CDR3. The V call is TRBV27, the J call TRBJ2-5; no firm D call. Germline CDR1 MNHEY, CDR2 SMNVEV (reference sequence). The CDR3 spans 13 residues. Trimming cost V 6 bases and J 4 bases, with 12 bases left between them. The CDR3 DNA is TGTGCCAGCAGCCCTTTAGTTGGAGAGACCCAGTACTTC. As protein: CASSPLVGETQYF.

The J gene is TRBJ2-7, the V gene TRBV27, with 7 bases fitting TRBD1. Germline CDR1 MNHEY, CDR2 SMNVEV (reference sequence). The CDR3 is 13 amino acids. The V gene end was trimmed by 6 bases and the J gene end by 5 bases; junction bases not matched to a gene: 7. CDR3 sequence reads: CASRPTGFHEQYF. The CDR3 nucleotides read TGTGCCAGCAGACCGACAGGGTTCCACGAGCAGTACTTC.

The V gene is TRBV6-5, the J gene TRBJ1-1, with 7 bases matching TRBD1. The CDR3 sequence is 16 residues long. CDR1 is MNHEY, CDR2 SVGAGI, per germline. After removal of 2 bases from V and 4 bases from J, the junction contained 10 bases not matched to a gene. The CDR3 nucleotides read TGTGCCAGCAGTTACGAGGGACAGAAGATAAGCACTGAAGCTTTCTTT. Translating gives CASSYEGQKISTEAFF.

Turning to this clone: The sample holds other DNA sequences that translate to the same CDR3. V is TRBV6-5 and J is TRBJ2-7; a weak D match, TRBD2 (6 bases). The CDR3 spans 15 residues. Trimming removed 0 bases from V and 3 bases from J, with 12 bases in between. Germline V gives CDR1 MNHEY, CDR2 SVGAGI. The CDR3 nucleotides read TGTGCCAGCAGTTACTCTCCGGGAGTGAGCTACGAGCAGTACTTC. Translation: CASSYSPGVSYEQYF.

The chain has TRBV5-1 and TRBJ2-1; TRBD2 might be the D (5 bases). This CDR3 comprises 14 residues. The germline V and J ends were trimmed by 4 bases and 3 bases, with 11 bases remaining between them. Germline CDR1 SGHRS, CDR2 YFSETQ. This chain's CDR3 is CASSPTGNYNEQFF. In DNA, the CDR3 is TGCGCCAGCAGCCCGACGGGGAACTACAATGAGCAGTTCTTC.

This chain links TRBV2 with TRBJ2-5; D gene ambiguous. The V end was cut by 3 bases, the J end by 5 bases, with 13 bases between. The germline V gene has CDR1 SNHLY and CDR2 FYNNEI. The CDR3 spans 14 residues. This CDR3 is CASSDPSSYETQYF. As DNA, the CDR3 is TGTGCCAGCAGTGATCCGAGCAGTTACGAGACCCAGTACTTC. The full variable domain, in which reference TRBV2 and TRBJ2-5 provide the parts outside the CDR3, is EPEVTQTPSHQVTQMGQEVILRCVPISNHLYFYWYRQILGQKVEFLVSFYNNEISEKSEIFDDQFSVERPDGSNFTLKIRSTKLEDSAMYFCASSDPSSYETQYFGPGTRLLVL.

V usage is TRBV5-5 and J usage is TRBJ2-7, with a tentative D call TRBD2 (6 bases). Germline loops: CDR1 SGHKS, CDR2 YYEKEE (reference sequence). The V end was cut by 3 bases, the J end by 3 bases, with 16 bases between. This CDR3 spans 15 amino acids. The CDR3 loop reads CASSSPKLADYEQYF. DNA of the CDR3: TGTGCCAGCAGCTCCCCCAAGTTAGCGGACTACGAGCAGTACTTC.

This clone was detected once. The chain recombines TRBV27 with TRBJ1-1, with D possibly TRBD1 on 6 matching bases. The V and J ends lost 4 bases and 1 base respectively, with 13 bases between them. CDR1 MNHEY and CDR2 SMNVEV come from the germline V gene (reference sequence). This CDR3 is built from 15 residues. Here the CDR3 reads CASSSDGGWNTEAFF. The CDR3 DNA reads TGTGCCAGCAGTTCCGATGGGGGCTGGAACACTGAAGCTTTCTTT.

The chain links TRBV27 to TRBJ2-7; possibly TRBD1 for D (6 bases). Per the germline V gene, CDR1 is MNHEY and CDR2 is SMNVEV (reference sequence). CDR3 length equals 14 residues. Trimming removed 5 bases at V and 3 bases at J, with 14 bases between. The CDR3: CASSTWTDNYEQYF. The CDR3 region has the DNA TGTGCCAGCAGTACCTGGACAGACAACTACGAGCAGTACTTC.

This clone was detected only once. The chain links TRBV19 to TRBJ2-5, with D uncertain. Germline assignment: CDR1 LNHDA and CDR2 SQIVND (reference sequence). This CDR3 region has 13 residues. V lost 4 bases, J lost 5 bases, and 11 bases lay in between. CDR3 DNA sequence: TGTGCCAGTAGTACACTCACATGGGAGACCCAGTACTTC. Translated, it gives CASSTLTWETQYF. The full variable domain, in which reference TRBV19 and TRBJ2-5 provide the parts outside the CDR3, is DGGITQSPKYLFRKEGQNVTLSCEQNLNHDAMYWYRQDPGQGLRLIYYSQIVNDFQKGDIAEGYSVSREKKESFPLTVTSAQKNPTAFYLCASSTLTWETQYFGPGTRLLVL.

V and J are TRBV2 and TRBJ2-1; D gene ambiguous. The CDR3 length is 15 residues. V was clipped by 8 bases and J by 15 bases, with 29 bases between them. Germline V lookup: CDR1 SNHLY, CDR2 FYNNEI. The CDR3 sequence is CASPIIGLGGPLGFF. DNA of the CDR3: TGTGCCAGCCCGATAATAGGATTAGGTGGGCCCCTTGGGTTCTTC.

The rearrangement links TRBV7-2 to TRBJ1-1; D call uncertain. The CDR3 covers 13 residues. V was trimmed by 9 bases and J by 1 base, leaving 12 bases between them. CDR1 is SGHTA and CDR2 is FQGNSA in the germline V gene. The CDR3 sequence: CASLIHENTEAFF. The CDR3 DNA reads TGTGCCAGTTTAATTCACGAGAACACTGAAGCTTTCTTT.

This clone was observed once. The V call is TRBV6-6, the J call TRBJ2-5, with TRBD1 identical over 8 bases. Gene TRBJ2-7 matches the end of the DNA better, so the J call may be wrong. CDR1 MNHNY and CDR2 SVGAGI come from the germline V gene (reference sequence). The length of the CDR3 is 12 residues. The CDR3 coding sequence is TGTGCCAGCAGCACAGGGGGGTACGAGCAGTACTTC. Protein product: CASSTGGYEQYF.

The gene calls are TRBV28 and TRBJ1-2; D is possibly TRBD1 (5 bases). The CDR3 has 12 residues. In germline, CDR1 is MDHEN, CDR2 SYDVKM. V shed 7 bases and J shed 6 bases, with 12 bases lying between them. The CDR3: CASMGQLDGYTF. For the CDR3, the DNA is TGTGCCAGCATGGGGCAGCTGGATGGCTACACCTTC.

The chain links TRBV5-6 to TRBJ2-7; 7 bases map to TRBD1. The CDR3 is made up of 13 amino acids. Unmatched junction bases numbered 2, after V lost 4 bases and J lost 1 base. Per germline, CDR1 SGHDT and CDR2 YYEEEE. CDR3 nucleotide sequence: TGTGCCAGCAGCGTGACAGGGTCCTACGAGCAGTACTTC. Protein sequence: CASSVTGSYEQYF. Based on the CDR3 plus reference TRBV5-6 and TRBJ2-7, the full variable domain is DAGVTQSPTHLIKTRGQQVTLRCSPKSGHDTVSWYQQALGQGPQFIFQYYEEEERQRGNFPDRFSGHQFPNYSSELNVNALLLGDSALYLCASSVTGSYEQYFGPGTRLTVT.

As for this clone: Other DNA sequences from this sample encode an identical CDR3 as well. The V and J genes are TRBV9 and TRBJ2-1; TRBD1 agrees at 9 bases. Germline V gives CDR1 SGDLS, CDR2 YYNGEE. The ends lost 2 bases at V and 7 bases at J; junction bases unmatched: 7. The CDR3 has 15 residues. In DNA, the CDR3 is TGTGCCAGCAGCGTCGGACAGGGGCTCGGTAATGAGCAGTTCTTC. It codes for CASSVGQGLGNEQFF.

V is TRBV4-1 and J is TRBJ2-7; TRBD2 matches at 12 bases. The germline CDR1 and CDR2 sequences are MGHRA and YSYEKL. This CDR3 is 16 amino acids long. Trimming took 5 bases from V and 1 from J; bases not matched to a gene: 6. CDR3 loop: CASSLGLAGFSYEQYF. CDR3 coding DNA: TGCGCCAGCAGCTTAGGACTAGCGGGATTTTCCTACGAGCAGTACTTC.

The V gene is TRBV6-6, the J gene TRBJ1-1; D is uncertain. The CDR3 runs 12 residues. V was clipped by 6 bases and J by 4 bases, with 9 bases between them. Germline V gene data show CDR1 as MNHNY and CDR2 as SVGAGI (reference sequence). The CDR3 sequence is CASSHLLTEAFF. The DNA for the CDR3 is TGTGCCAGCAGCCACCTCCTCACTGAAGCTTTCTTT.

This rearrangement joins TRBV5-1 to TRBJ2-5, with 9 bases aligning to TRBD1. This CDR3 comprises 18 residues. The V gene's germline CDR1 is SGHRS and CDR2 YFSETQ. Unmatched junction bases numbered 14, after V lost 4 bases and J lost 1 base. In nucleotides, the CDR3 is TGCGCCAGCAGCCCTACCGGGACAGGGTTTTTGGTCCAAGAGACCCAGTACTTC. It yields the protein CASSPTGTGFLVQETQYF.

CDR3 DNA: TGTGCCAGCAGCTTCCGGGGGGGGCACATCGGGAACACTGAAGCTTTCTTT. Residues: CASSFRGGHIGNTEAFF. The chain couples TRBV5-4 to TRBJ1-1; possibly TRBD1 for D (6 bases). This CDR3 is built from 17 residues. Trimming pared 2 bases from V and 1 base from J, leaving 18 bases between. CDR1 is SGHNT, CDR2 YYREEE, per germline (reference sequence).

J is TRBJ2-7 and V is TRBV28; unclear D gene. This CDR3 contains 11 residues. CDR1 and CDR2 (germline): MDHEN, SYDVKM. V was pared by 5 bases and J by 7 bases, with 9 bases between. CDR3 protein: CASSGNGEQYF. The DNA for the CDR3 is TGTGCCAGCAGTGGCAACGGAGAGCAGTACTTC.